This TCR beta chain was retrieved from a study of blood T cell repertoires in COVID-19. Study information: COVID-19 samples collected from the United States, Italy and Spain covered acute and convalescent phases. PBMCs, B-cell-depleted T cells, or T cells were the source of the cDNA or gDNA that made up the material.

It was during active infection that Seattle patients were enrolled and then longitudinally followed. How the authors handled the data: Estimated nucleated cell counts came from reference gene primer amplification. The repertoire was sequenced with immunoSEQ multiplex PCR; TCRdb's copy has only in-frame clones and lacks some. D and trimming were read from the DNA, whereas the V and J calls and clone size are those reported in that table. The table lists 250,000 to 300,000 clones, just over 90% of them singletons. The V gene's germline CDR1 is SGHRS and CDR2 YFSETQ. The CDR3 length is 14 residues. Germline trimming cut 3 bases from V and 4 bases from J; bases unmatched to any gene: 5.

This chain links TRBV5-1 with TRBJ2-3, with TRBD2 matching over 7 bases. This TCR was sampled from a woman in her 30s with COVID-19, enrolled during active disease. Sequenced input: peripheral blood. The CDR3 loop is CASSSSGTPDTQYF. The CDR3 DNA reads TGCGCCAGCAGCTCGAGCGGGACCCCAGATACGCAGTATTTT.